Here is one TCR beta chain with its context. In germline, CDR1 is MNHEY, CDR2 SVGAGI. Trimming at V came to 5 bases and at J to 5 bases, leaving 6 bases not matched to a gene. The CDR3 extends over 14 amino acids. Sequenced by immunoSEQ multiplex PCR; TCRdb stores in-frame clones only, minus some. The sample lists 70,000 to 95,000 clones; over 80% were seen once. This sample was included in a study of T cell changes during pregnancy in multiple sclerosis. This sequence was found in a female donor with multiple sclerosis, enrolled in a pregnancy study. This specimen consisted of peripheral blood, obtained in the first trimester of pregnancy. The gene calls are TRBV6-5 and TRBJ2-7; TRBD2 matches 10 bases. Here the CDR3 reads CASSISGGYNEQYF. The CDR3 nucleotides are TGTGCCAGCAGTATTAGCGGGGGGTACAACGAGCAGTACTTC.